This T cell receptor (beta chain) is drawn from a study of OX40 agonist ivuxolimab in advanced cancers. Study-wide background: Three individuals attained partial responses, comprising one hepatocellular carcinoma case and two cutaneous melanoma cases. Study results and caveats: It was also the case that some nonresponders had low normalized T-cell clonal expansion.

The CDR3 totals 14 residues. Germline V lookup: CDR1 MGHRA, CDR2 YSYEKL. The V gene lost 0 bases and the J gene lost 6 bases, with 9 bases spanning the gap. In the case of this clone: Antigen specificity is unknown.

Repertoires were generated with immunoSEQ multiplex PCR, while TCRdb's copy carries only in-frame clones and drops some. The data contain some 80,000 clones, roughly 82% of them seen just once; the ten biggest clones take up 5.5% to 8%. Material: CD4+ or CD8+ T cells sorted from blood, obtained in a trial of the OX40 agonist ivuxolimab. V is TRBV4-1 and J is TRBJ1-5; D not certain. The receptor comes from an adult with an advanced solid tumor such as melanoma, head and neck, liver or kidney cancer. CDR3 residues: CASSQEELIQPQHF. Here the CDR3 DNA reads TGCGCCAGCAGCCAAGAAGAACTAATTCAGCCCCAGCATTTT.